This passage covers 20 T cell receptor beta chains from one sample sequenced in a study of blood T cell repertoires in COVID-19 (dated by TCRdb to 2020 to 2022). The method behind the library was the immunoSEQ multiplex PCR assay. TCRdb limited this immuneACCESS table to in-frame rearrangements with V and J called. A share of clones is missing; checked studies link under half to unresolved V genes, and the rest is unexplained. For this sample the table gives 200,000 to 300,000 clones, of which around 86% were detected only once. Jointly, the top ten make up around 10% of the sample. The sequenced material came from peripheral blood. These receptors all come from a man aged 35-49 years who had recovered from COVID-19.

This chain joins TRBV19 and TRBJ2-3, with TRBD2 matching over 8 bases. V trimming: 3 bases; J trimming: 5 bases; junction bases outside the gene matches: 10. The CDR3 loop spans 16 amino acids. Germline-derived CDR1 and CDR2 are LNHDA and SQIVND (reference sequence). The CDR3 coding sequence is TGTGCCAGTAGTATTAAAGGAGCGGGGGCCGGAGATACGCAGTATTTT. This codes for CASSIKGAGAGDTQYF.

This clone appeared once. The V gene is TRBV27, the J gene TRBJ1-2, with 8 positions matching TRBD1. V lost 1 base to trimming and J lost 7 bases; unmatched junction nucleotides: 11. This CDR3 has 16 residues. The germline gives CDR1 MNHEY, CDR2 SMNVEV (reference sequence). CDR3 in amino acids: CASSLLGDRTYGGYTF. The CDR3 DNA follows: TGTGCCAGCAGTTTATTGGGGGACAGGACCTACGGTGGCTACACCTTC.

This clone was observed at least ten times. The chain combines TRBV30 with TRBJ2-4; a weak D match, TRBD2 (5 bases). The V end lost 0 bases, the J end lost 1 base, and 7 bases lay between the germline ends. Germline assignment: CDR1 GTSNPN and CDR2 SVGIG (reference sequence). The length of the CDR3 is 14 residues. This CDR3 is CAWSVIAAKNIQYF. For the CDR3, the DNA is TGTGCCTGGAGTGTAATAGCGGCCAAAAACATTCAGTACTTC.

The CDR3 DNA reads as TGCGCCAGCAGCCACGGGGACAGGGGCACTGAAGCTTTCTTT. It yields the protein CASSHGDRGTEAFF. V usage is TRBV5-1 and J usage is TRBJ1-1, with 10 positions matching TRBD1. The trim removed 4 bases at V and 4 bases at J, leaving 4 bases unmatched. The CDR3 extends over 14 amino acids. CDR1 and CDR2 (germline): SGHRS, YFSETQ.

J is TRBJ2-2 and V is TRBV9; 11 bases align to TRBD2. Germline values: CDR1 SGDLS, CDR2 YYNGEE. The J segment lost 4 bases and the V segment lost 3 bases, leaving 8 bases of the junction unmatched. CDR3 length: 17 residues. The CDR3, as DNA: TGTGCCAGCAGCGGACCTAGCGGGGGGCGGGGCACCGGGGAGCTGTTTTTT. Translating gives CASSGPSGGRGTGELFF.

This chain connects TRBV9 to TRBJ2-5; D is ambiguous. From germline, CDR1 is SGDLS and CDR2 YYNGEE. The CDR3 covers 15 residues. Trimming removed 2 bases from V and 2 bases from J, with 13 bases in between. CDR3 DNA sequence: TGTGCCAGCAGCGTTAGTTCGTTTACTCAAGAGACCCAGTACTTC. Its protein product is CASSVSSFTQETQYF.

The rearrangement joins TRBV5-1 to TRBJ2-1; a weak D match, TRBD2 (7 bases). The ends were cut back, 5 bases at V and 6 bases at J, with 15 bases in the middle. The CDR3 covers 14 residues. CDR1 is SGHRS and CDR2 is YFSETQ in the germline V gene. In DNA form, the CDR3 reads TGCGCCAGCAGGAAGGGGGGGCCGGTCAATGAGCAGTTCTTC. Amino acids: CASRKGGPVNEQFF.

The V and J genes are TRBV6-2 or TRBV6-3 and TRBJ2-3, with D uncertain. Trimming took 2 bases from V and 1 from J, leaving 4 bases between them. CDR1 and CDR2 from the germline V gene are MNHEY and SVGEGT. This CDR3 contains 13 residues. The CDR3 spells CASSYERTDTQYF. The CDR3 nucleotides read TGTGCCAGCAGTTACGAGCGCACAGATACGCAGTATTTT.

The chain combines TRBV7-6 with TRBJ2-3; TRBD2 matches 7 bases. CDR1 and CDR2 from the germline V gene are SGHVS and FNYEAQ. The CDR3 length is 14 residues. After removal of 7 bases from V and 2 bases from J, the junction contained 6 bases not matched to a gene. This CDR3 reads CASKPLAVTDTQYF. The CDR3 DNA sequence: TGTGCCAGCAAGCCGCTAGCGGTCACAGATACGCAGTATTTT.

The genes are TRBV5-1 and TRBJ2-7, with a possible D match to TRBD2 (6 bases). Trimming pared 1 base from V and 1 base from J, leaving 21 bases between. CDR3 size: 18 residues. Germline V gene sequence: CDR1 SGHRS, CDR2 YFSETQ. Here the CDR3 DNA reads TGCGCCAGCAGCTTGACCCCTTGGGCCGGGGACTTATCCTACGAGCAGTACTTC. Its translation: CASSLTPWAGDLSYEQYF.

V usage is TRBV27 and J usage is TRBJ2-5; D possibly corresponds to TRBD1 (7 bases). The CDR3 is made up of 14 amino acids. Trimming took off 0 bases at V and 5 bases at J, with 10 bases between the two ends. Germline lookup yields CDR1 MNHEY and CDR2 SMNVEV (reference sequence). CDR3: CASSLSTGRETQYF. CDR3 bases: TGTGCCAGCAGTTTATCGACAGGGAGGGAGACCCAGTACTTC.

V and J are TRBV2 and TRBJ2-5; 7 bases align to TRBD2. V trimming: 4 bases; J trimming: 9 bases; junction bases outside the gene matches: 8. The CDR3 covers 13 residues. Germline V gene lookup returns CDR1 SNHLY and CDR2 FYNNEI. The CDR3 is CASSGVQGGSQYF. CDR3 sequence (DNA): TGTGCCAGCAGTGGGGTTCAGGGAGGGTCCCAGTACTTC.

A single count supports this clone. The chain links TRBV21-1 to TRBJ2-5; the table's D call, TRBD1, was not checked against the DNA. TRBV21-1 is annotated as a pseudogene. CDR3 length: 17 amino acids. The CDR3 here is CASSKGTGPPVQETQYF. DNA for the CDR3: TGTGCCAGCAGCAAAGGAACAGGGCCCCCGGTCCAAGAGACCCAGTACTTC.

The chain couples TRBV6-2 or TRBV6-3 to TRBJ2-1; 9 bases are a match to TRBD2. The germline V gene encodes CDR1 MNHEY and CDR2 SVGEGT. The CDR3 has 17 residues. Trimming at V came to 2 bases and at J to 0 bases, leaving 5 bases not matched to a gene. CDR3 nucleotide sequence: TGTGCCAGCAGTTACGGGGGTAGCGGGAGCTCCTACAATGAGCAGTTCTTC. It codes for CASSYGGSGSSYNEQFF.

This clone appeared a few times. The CDR3 spells CASSSNSGNTIYF. The CDR3 nucleotides are TGTGCCAGCAGTTCCAACTCTGGAAACACCATATATTTT. The chain uses TRBV27 and TRBJ1-3; unclear D gene. Germline CDR1 reads MNHEY; CDR2 reads SMNVEV (reference sequence). V lost 4 bases and J lost 0, with 4 bases in between. The CDR3 sequence is 13 residues long.

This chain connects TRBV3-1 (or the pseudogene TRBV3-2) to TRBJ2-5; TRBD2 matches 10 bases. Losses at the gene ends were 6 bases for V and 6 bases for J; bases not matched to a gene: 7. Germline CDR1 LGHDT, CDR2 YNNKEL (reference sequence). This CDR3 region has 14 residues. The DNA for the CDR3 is TGTGCCAGCAGACCACTAGCGGGGAAGAAGACCCAGTACTTC. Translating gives CASRPLAGKKTQYF.

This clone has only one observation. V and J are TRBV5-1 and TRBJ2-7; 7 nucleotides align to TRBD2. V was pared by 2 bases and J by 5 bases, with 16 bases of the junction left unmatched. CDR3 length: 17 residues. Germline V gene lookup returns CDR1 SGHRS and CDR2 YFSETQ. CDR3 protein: CASSFPGSGGSINEQYF. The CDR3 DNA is TGCGCCAGCAGCTTCCCAGGGAGCGGCGGGAGTATAAACGAGCAGTACTTC.

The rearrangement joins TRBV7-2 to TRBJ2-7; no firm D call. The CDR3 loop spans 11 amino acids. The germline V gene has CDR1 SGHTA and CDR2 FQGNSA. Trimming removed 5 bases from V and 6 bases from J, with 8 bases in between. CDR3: CASSQAGEQYF. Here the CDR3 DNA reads TGTGCCAGCAGCCAAGCTGGCGAGCAGTACTTC.

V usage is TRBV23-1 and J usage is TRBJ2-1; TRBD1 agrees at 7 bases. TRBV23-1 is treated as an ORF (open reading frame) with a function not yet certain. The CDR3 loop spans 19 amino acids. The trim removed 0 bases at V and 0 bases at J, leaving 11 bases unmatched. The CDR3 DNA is TGCGCCAGCAGTCAATCAGAGAGGGGGCGCATGACCTCCTACAATGAGCAGTTCTTC. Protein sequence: CASSQSERGRMTSYNEQFF.

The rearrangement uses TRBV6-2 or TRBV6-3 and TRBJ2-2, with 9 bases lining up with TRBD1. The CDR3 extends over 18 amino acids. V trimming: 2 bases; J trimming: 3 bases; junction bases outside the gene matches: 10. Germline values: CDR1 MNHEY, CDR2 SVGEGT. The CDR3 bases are TGTGCCAGCAGTTACCGGCCGGGACAGGGATTTGACACCGGGGAGCTGTTTTTT. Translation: CASSYRPGQGFDTGELFF.